This T cell receptor (beta chain) was identified during a study of T cell repertoires in cytomegalovirus infection. Study background: Well-studied HLA-B-restricted CMV epitopes were used in the study alongside recently identified HLA-C-restricted ones. Through public TCR beta signatures, both CMV infection and matching HLA type were indicated.

MiXCR, run by TCRdb on the reads, gives a single entry per CDR3 protein. The table lists around 310,000 distinct CDR3 sequences, about 29% of them singletons. Findings and limits, study-wide: The ex vivo response was dominated by HLA-C-restricted CMV-specific TCR beta clonotypes.

This clonotype was counted between two and nine times. Its antigen is unidentified. Trimming removed 1 base from V and 3 bases from J; junction bases left unmatched: 3. The CDR3 has 15 amino acids. CDR1 is SEHNR, CDR2 FQNEAQ, per germline (reference sequence). This TCR came from a human donor in good health (CMV status not recorded). Some clones in this sample may be carry-over from other donors' samples. The sequences come from cultured PBMCs, collected from culture after CMV antigen stimulation. This chain joins TRBV7-9 and TRBJ2-5; 9 bases match TRBD2. The CDR3 is CASSLVAGEKETQYF. The CDR3 nucleotides read TGTGCCAGCAGCTTAGTAGCGGGAGAAAAAGAGACCCAGTACTTC.